The present T cell receptor (beta chain) was sequenced within a study of CD8 T cells in Susac syndrome. Random hexamers were used to reverse transcribe about 0.5 to 1 ug of RNA. TCRdb processed the immunoSEQ multiplex PCR reads anew with MiXCR; each CDR3 protein has one entry. The sample includes roughly 400,000 distinct CDR3 sequences, more than 80% seen only once; the top ten take under 0.15%. The CDR3 sequence is 15 residues long. CDR1 is LGHNT, CDR2 FRNRAP, per germline. V lost 7 bases and J lost 0; bases outside the gene matches: 6. This TCR came from a human donor with multiple sclerosis. The sequencing sample was made of CD8+ T cells from PBMCs. The chain is built from TRBV12-5 and TRBJ1-1; TRBD1 matches 9 bases. The DNA for the CDR3 is TGTGCTAGTGCCGAGGACAGGGGATTGAACACTGAAGCTTTCTTT. Its protein is CASAEDRGLNTEAFF.